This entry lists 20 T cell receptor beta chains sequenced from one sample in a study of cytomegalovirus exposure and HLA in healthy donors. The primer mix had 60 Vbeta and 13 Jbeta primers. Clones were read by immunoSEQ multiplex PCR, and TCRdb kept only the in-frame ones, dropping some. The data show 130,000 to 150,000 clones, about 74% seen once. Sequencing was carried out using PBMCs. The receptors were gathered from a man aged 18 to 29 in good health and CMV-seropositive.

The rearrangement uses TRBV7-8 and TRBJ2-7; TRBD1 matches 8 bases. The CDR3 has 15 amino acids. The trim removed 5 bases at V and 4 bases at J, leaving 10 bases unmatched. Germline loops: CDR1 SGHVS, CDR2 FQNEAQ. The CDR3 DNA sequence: TGTGCCAGCAGCGCATCAGGGGGCGGGTTATACGAGCAGTACTTC. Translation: CASSASGGGLYEQYF.

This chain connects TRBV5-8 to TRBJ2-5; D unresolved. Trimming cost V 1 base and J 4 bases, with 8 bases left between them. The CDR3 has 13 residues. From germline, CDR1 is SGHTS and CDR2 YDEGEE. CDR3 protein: CASSLKGVETQYF. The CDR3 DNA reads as TGTGCCAGCAGCTTGAAAGGAGTAGAGACCCAGTACTTC.

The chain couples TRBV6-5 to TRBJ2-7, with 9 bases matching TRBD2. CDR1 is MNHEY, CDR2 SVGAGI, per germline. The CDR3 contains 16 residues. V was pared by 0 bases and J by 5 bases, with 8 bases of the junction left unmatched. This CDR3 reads CASSYSWAGGVHEQYF. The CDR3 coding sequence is TGTGCCAGCAGTTACTCTTGGGCGGGAGGGGTCCACGAGCAGTACTTC.

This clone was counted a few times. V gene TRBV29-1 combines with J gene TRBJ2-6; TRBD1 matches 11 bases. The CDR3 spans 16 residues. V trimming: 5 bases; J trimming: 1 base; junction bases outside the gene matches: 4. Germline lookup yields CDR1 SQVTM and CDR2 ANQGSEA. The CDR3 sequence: CSVWTGGASGANVLTF. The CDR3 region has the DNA TGCAGCGTTTGGACAGGGGGCGCGTCTGGGGCCAACGTCCTGACTTTC.

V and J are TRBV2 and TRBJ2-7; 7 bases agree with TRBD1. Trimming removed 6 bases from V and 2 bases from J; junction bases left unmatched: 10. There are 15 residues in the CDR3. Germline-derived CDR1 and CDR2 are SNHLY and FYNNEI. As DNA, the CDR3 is TGTGCCAGCAGCGTTACCGGGACAGCAACCTACGAGCAGTACTTC. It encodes CASSVTGTATYEQYF.

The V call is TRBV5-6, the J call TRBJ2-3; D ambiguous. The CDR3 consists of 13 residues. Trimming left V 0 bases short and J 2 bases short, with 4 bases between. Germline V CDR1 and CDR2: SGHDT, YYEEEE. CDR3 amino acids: CASSLEATDTQYF. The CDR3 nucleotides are TGTGCCAGCAGCTTGGAAGCCACAGATACGCAGTATTTT.

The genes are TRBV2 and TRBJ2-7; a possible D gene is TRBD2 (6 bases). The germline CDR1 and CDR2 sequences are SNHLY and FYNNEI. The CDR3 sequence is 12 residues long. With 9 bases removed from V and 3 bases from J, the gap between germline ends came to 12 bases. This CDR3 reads CAREGLYYEQYF. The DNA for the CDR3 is TGTGCCAGAGAGGGACTTTACTACGAGCAGTACTTC.

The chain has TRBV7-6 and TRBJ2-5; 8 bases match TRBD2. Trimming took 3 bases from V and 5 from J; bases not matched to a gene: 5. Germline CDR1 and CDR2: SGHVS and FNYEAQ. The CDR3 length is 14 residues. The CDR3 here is CASSFSGAGETQYF. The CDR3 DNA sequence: TGTGCCAGCAGCTTTAGCGGGGCCGGGGAGACCCAGTACTTC.

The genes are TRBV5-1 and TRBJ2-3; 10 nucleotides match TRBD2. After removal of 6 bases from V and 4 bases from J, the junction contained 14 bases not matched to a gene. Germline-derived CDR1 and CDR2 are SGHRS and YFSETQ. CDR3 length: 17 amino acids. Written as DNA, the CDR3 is TGCGCCAGCAAAAGGAGCATAGCGGGGGGCAGCGCAGATACGCAGTATTTT. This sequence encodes CASKRSIAGGSADTQYF. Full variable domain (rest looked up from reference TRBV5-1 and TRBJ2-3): KAGVTQTPRYLIKTRGQQVTLSCSPISGHRSVSWYQQTPGQGLQFLFEYFSETQRNKGNFPGRFSGRQFSNSRSEMNVSTLELGDSALYLCASKRSIAGGSADTQYFGPGTRLTVL.

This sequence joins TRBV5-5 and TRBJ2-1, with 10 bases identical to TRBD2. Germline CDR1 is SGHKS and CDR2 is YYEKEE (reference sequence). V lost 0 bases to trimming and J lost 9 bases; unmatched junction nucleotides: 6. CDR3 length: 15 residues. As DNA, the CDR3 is TGTGCCAGCAGCTTGGCTAGCGGGAGTTTAAGTGAGCAGTTCTTC. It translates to CASSLASGSLSEQFF. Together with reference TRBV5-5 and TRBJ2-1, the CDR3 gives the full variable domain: DAGVTQSPTHLIKTRGQQVTLRCSPISGHKSVSWYQQVLGQGPQFIFQYYEKEERGRGNFPDRFSARQFPNYSSELNVNALLLGDSALYLCASSLASGSLSEQFFGPGTRLTVL.

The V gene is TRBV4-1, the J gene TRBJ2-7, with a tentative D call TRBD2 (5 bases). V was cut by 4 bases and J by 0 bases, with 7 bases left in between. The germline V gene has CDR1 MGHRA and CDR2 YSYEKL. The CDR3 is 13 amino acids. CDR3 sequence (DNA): TGCGCCAGCAGCCCCCGGGGCTCCTACGAGCAGTACTTC. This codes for CASSPRGSYEQYF.

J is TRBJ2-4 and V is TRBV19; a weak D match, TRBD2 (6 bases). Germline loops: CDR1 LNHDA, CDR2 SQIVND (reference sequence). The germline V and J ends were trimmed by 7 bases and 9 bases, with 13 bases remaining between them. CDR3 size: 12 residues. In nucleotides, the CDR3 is TGTGCCAGTACCACGGGGGTTGGCATTCAGTACTTC. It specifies CASTTGVGIQYF.

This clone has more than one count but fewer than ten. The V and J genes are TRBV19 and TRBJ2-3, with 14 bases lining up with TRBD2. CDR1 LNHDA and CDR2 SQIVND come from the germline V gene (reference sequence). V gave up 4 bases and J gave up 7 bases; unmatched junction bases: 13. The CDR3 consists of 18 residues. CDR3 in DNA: TGTGCCAGTAGTAACCTCGCCCAGGGACTAGCGGGGGAAAATACGCAGTATTTT. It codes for CASSNLAQGLAGENTQYF.

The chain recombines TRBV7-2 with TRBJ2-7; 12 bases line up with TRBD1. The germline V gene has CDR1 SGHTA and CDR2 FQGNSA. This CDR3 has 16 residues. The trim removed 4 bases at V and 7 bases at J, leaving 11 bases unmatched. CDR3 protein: CASSSRGGTGGVEQYF. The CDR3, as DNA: TGTGCCAGCAGCTCAAGGGGCGGGACAGGGGGCGTTGAGCAGTACTTC.

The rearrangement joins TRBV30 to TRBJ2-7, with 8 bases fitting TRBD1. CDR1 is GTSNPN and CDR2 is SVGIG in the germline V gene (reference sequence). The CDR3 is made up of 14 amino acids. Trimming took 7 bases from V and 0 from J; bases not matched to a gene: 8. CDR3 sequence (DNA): TGTGCCTCCGCCCAGGGACAGGACTCCTACGAGCAGTACTTC. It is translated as CASAQGQDSYEQYF.

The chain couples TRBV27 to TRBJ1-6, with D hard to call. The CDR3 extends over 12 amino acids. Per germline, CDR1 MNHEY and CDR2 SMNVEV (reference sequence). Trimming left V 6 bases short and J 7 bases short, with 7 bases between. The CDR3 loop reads CASRFRNSPLHF. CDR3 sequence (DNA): TGTGCCAGCAGGTTTCGGAATTCACCCCTCCACTTT.

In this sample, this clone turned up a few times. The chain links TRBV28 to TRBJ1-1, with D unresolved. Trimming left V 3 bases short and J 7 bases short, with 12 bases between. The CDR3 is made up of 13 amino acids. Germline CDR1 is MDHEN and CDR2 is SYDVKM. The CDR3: CASSFWQAFEAFF. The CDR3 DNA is TGTGCCAGCAGTTTCTGGCAGGCGTTTGAAGCTTTCTTT.

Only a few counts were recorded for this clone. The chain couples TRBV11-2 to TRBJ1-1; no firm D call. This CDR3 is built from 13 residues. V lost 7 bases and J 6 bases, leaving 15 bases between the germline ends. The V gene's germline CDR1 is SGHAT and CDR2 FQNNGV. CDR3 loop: CASINAGGSEAFF. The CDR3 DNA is TGTGCCAGCATCAACGCTGGAGGCTCTGAAGCTTTCTTT.

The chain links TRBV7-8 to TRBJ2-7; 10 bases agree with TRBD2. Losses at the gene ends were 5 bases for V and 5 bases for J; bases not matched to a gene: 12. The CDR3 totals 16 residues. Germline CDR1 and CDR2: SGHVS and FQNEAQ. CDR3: CASSPQLAGANDEQYF. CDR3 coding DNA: TGTGCCAGCAGCCCCCAGCTAGCGGGAGCTAACGACGAGCAGTACTTC.

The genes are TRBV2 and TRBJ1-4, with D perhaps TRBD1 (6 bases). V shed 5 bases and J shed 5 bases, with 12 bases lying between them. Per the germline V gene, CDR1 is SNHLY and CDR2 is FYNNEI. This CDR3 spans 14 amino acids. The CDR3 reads CASSTQGMNEKLFF. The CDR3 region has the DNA TGTGCCAGCAGTACGCAGGGGATGAATGAAAAACTGTTTTTT.